This passage covers 8 T cell receptor beta chains from one sample sequenced in a study of early T cells in non-severe SARS-CoV-2 infection. TCRdb analysed the 5' RACE reads with MiXCR anew, one entry per CDR3 protein. In the table there are around 83,000 distinct CDR3 sequences, roughly a tenth of which are singletons. Sequencing used whole blood, obtained at baseline. Receptor source: an adult who was a healthcare worker with PCR-confirmed SARS-CoV-2 infection or an uninfected control (not recorded which).

The chain employs TRBV12-3 or TRBV12-4 and TRBJ1-5; D gene ambiguous. The CDR3 has 14 amino acids. V was pared by 6 bases and J by 7 bases, with 16 bases between. The CDR3 here is CASSGPGPGQPQHF. CDR3 nucleotides: TGTGCCAGCAGCGGACCCGGCCCGGGGCAGCCCCAGCATTTT.

The chain is built from TRBV27 and TRBJ2-7; D is ambiguous. V was pared by 6 bases and J by 3 bases, with 15 bases between. Germline V gene lookup returns CDR1 MNHEY and CDR2 SMNVEV (reference sequence). CDR3 length equals 14 residues. CDR3 amino acids: CASRDPSAYYEQYF. Here the CDR3 DNA reads TGTGCCAGCAGGGACCCCAGCGCGTACTACGAGCAGTACTTC.

The rearrangement links TRBV5-4 to TRBJ2-3; 9 nucleotides agree with TRBD1. With 2 bases clipped from V and 2 bases from J, the junction kept 3 bases outside the gene matches. This CDR3 comprises 15 residues. CDR1 is SGHNT and CDR2 is YYREEE in the germline V gene (reference sequence). For the CDR3, the DNA is TGTGCCAGCAGCTTACAGGGGGCCTACACAGATACGCAGTATTTT. Translation: CASSLQGAYTDTQYF.

V and J are TRBV7-2 and TRBJ1-1; TRBD1 is a possible D gene (6 bases). Germline CDR1 SGHTA, CDR2 FQGNSA. There are 14 residues in the CDR3. Trimming took off 0 bases at V and 11 bases at J, with 16 bases between the two ends. CDR3 nucleotide sequence: TGTGCCAGCAGCTTAGCCTACCGACAGGCGGCGGCTTTCTTT. It specifies CASSLAYRQAAAFF.

This clonotype was counted ten times or more. The chain employs TRBV2 and TRBJ2-5; 10 positions match TRBD2. Germline CDR1 and CDR2: SNHLY and FYNNEI. V was pared by 4 bases and J by 5 bases, with 16 bases of the junction left unmatched. CDR3 length equals 18 residues. For the CDR3, the DNA is TGTGCCAGCAGTGGAGGTGGCAGTTCCCTAGCGGGAGTTGAGACCCAGTACTTC. Its translation is CASSGGGSSLAGVETQYF.

This clonotype occurred a few times. The genes are TRBV18 and TRBJ1-5; D not certain. The V end was cut by 2 bases, the J end by 0 bases, with 2 bases between. CDR1 and CDR2 (germline): KGHSH, LQKENI. The CDR3 consists of 13 residues. CDR3: CASSPGSNQPQHF. CDR3 in DNA: TGTGCCAGCTCACCAGGTAGCAATCAGCCCCAGCATTTT. Full variable domain (remainder filled in from reference TRBV18 and TRBJ1-5): NAGVMQNPRHLVRRRGQEARLRCSPMKGHSHVYWYRQLPEEGLKFMVYLQKENIIDESGMPKERFSAEFPKEGPSILRIQQVVRGDSAAYFCASSPGSNQPQHFGDGTRLSIL.

This clonotype was detected ten times or more. The chain combines TRBV20-1 with TRBJ2-1; D is possibly TRBD2 (6 bases). Trimming took 3 bases from V and 15 from J, leaving 12 bases between them. The CDR3 totals 10 residues. Germline V gives CDR1 DFQATT, CDR2 SNEGSKA (reference sequence). CDR3 bases: TGCAGTGCTAGTAGGCGGGAACGGTTCTTC. Amino acid sequence: CSASRRERFF.

The gene calls are TRBV2 and TRBJ2-6; D ambiguous. The germline V gene has CDR1 SNHLY and CDR2 FYNNEI. The CDR3 contains 14 residues. V dropped 11 bases and J dropped 0 bases, with 11 bases sitting between them. The CDR3 region is CALQSFSGANVLTF. As DNA, the CDR3 is TGTGCCCTACAATCGTTCTCTGGGGCCAACGTCCTGACTTTC.